This is a list of T cell receptor beta chains from one sample in a study of blood T cell repertoires in COVID-19. Clones were read by immunoSEQ multiplex PCR, and TCRdb kept only the in-frame ones, dropping some. Of about 50,000 clones in the sample, about 89% are singletons; the top ten hold around a quarter. Material for sequencing was peripheral blood. These receptors were obtained from a human donor in a cohort sampled during active COVID-19. Each CDR3 is given with its conserved first and last residue. A D gene is named only where the DNA matches it firmly. Clone size is shown for a subset of rows, as once, few, many or a class of expanded clone.

d_call: NA
v_call: TRBV7-8
j_call: TRBJ1-6
clone_size: few
cdr3_aa: CASSLDRGNNSPLHF
cdr3_nt: TGTGCCAGCAGCTTAGACCGGGGGAACAATTCACCCCTCCACTTT

d_call: NA
v_call: TRBV7-9
j_call: TRBJ1-2
clone_size: NA
cdr3_aa: CASSLGVDGYTF
cdr3_nt: TGTGCCAGCAGTCTAGGCGTCGATGGCTACACCTTC

d_call: NA
v_call: TRBV2
j_call: TRBJ1-1
clone_size: NA
cdr3_aa: CASSVLSGDGEAFF
cdr3_nt: TGTGCCAGCAGCGTACTGTCGGGTGACGGTGAAGCTTTCTTT

d_call: NA
v_call: TRBV18
j_call: TRBJ1-1
clone_size: NA
cdr3_aa: CASSPGAGVGSEAFF
cdr3_nt: TGTGCCAGCTCACCCGGTGCAGGTGTAGGTTCTGAAGCTTTCTTT

d_call: NA
v_call: TRBV9
j_call: TRBJ1-1
clone_size: NA
cdr3_aa: CASSAVLGNTEAFF
cdr3_nt: TGTGCCAGCAGCGCCGTCCTAGGGAACACTGAAGCTTTCTTT

d_call: NA
v_call: TRBV12-2
j_call: TRBJ2-1
clone_size: NA
cdr3_aa: CASRSPGQIYNEQFF
cdr3_nt: TGTGCAAGTCGCTCCCCGGGACAGATCTACAATGAGCAGTTCTTC

d_call: TRBD2
v_call: TRBV10-1
j_call: TRBJ2-3
clone_size: NA
cdr3_aa: CASVAGGQDTQYF
cdr3_nt: TGCGCCAGCGTAGCGGGGGGGCAAGATACGCAGTATTTT

d_call: NA
v_call: TRBV13
j_call: TRBJ2-1
clone_size: NA
cdr3_aa: CASSTRRGSPYNEQFF
cdr3_nt: TGTGCCAGCAGCACCCGAAGGGGTTCCCCCTACAATGAGCAGTTCTTC

d_call: TRBD2
v_call: TRBV19
j_call: TRBJ2-1
clone_size: NA
cdr3_aa: CASSISSGGNNEQFF
cdr3_nt: TGTGCCAGTAGTATTTCCAGCGGGGGGAACAATGAGCAGTTCTTC

d_call: NA
v_call: TRBV5-1
j_call: TRBJ1-1
clone_size: NA
cdr3_aa: CASSSSVNTEAFF
cdr3_nt: TGCGCCAGCAGCTCGTCCGTGAACACTGAAGCTTTCTTT

d_call: NA
v_call: TRBV25-1
j_call: TRBJ2-5
clone_size: NA
cdr3_aa: CASSVAGIQETQYF
cdr3_nt: TGTGCCAGCAGTGTTGCAGGGATCCAAGAGACCCAGTACTTC

d_call: NA
v_call: TRBV5-4
j_call: TRBJ2-3
clone_size: once
cdr3_aa: CASSTSTDTQYF
cdr3_nt: TGTGCCAGCAGCACTAGCACAGATACGCAGTATTTT

d_call: NA
v_call: TRBV5-8
j_call: TRBJ2-6
clone_size: NA
cdr3_aa: CASSLVLGSSGANVLTF
cdr3_nt: TGTGCCAGCAGCTTGGTCCTGGGGAGCTCTGGGGCCAACGTCCTGACTTTC

d_call: TRBD1
v_call: TRBV27
j_call: TRBJ2-3
clone_size: NA
cdr3_aa: CASSVTLGRGRGRADTQYF
cdr3_nt: TGTGCCAGCTCCGTAACTCTCGGGAGAGGCAGGGGGCGCGCAGATACGCAGTATTTT

d_call: TRBD2
v_call: TRBV5-1
j_call: TRBJ2-1
clone_size: NA
cdr3_aa: CASSLTRTSGRGVNEQFF
cdr3_nt: TGCGCCAGCAGCTTGACTCGGACTAGCGGGAGGGGTGTCAATGAGCAGTTCTTC

d_call: NA
v_call: TRBV29-1
j_call: TRBJ2-5
clone_size: NA
cdr3_aa: CSSGIYGETQYF
cdr3_nt: TGCAGCTCAGGGATTTATGGGGAGACCCAGTACTTC

d_call: TRBD1
v_call: TRBV6-5
j_call: TRBJ2-7
clone_size: NA
cdr3_aa: CASSYSGDRGYEQYF
cdr3_nt: TGTGCCAGCAGTTACTCTGGGGACAGGGGCTACGAGCAGTACTTC

d_call: TRBD2
v_call: TRBV7-2
j_call: TRBJ2-1
clone_size: NA
cdr3_aa: CASSLAGGGLAGVEQFF
cdr3_nt: TGTGCCAGCAGCTTAGCTGGGGGGGGACTAGCGGGAGTTGAGCAGTTCTTC

d_call: NA
v_call: TRBV13
j_call: TRBJ1-4
clone_size: NA
cdr3_aa: CASSTRGKYNEKLFF
cdr3_nt: TGTGCCAGCAGCACCCGGGGAAAGTATAATGAAAAACTGTTTTTT

d_call: NA
v_call: TRBV29-1
j_call: TRBJ1-5
clone_size: NA
cdr3_aa: CSVKDSGSNQPQHF
cdr3_nt: TGCAGCGTTAAGGATTCAGGGTCCAATCAGCCCCAGCATTTT

d_call: TRBD2
v_call: TRBV28
j_call: TRBJ2-5
clone_size: NA
cdr3_aa: CASSLTSGGRETQYF
cdr3_nt: TGTGCCAGCAGTTTAACCAGCGGGGGAAGGGAGACCCAGTACTTC

d_call: NA
v_call: TRBV3-1/TRBV3-2
j_call: TRBJ2-5
clone_size: NA
cdr3_aa: CASSGGYQETQYF
cdr3_nt: TGTGCCAGCAGCGGGGGCTACCAAGAGACCCAGTACTTC

d_call: TRBD1
v_call: TRBV6-6
j_call: TRBJ1-5
clone_size: NA
cdr3_aa: CASSYSSQGAAQPQHF
cdr3_nt: TGTGCCAGCAGTTACTCGAGTCAGGGGGCGGCTCAGCCCCAGCATTTT

d_call: TRBD2
v_call: TRBV10-2
j_call: TRBJ2-1
clone_size: NA
cdr3_aa: CASSESSGRARGQFF
cdr3_nt: TGCGCCAGCAGTGAGTCTAGCGGGAGGGCCAGGGGGCAGTTCTTC

d_call: TRBD1
v_call: TRBV5-1
j_call: TRBJ2-1
clone_size: once
cdr3_aa: CASSRMGQGGASSYNEQFF
cdr3_nt: TGCGCCAGCAGCCGGATGGGACAGGGGGGCGCTAGTTCCTACAATGAGCAGTTCTTC

d_call: NA
v_call: TRBV7-2
j_call: TRBJ2-3
clone_size: NA
cdr3_aa: CASSLSQGRTDTQYF
cdr3_nt: TGTGCCAGCAGCTTATCCCAGGGGCGCACAGATACGCAGTATTTT

d_call: TRBD1
v_call: TRBV7-2
j_call: TRBJ1-4
clone_size: NA
cdr3_aa: CASSQGATNEKLFF
cdr3_nt: TGTGCCAGCAGCCAGGGGGCAACTAATGAAAAACTGTTTTTT

d_call: TRBD2
v_call: TRBV9
j_call: TRBJ2-7
clone_size: NA
cdr3_aa: CASSPGLAVYEQYF
cdr3_nt: TGTGCCAGCAGCCCCGGGCTAGCGGTCTACGAGCAGTACTTC

d_call: NA
v_call: TRBV5-1
j_call: TRBJ1-1
clone_size: NA
cdr3_aa: CASSSGTPDTEAFF
cdr3_nt: TGCGCCAGCAGCTCCGGGACACCTGACACTGAAGCTTTCTTT

d_call: NA
v_call: TRBV18
j_call: TRBJ2-1
clone_size: NA
cdr3_aa: CASSPGEDNEQFF
cdr3_nt: TGTGCCAGCTCACCAGGGGAGGACAATGAGCAGTTCTTC

d_call: NA
v_call: TRBV1
j_call: TRBJ2-1
clone_size: NA
cdr3_aa: CTSSLTSDEQFF
cdr3_nt: TGCACCAGCAGCTTGACTAGCGATGAGCAGTTCTTC

d_call: TRBD1
v_call: TRBV28
j_call: TRBJ2-1
clone_size: NA
cdr3_aa: CATRSWGQGYNEQFF
cdr3_nt: TGTGCCACCCGATCTTGGGGACAGGGATACAATGAGCAGTTCTTC

d_call: NA
v_call: TRBV24-1
j_call: TRBJ1-2
clone_size: many
cdr3_aa: CATSDFNTGRGYTF
cdr3_nt: TGTGCCACCAGTGATTTTAATACCGGGAGGGGCTACACCTTC

d_call: TRBD2
v_call: TRBV27
j_call: TRBJ2-3
clone_size: NA
cdr3_aa: CASSLYWGGRRDTQYF
cdr3_nt: TGTGCCAGCAGTTTATATTGGGGGGGTCGGAGGGATACGCAGTATTTT